These 7 T cell receptor beta chains came from one sample sequenced in a study of T cell repertoires in ileal Crohn's disease. TCRdb keeps only in-frame clones here, not all; method: immunoSEQ multiplex PCR. The repertoire includes some 12,000 clones, about 80% of them detected once, and over 13% sits in the top ten. As for time point: neoterminal ileum biopsy at postoperative endoscopy, about 6 months after surgery. The source material was ileal tissue. These receptors all stem from an adult with Crohn's disease.

The chain employs TRBV7-9 and TRBJ1-4, with D unresolved. Germline V lookup: CDR1 SEHNR, CDR2 FQNEAQ (reference sequence). V was cut by 3 bases and J by 4 bases, with 6 bases left in between. The CDR3 spans 13 residues. As DNA, the CDR3 is TGTGCCAGCAGCTTCGCCGGTAATGAAAAACTGTTTTTT. The encoded protein is CASSFAGNEKLFF.

The rearrangement uses TRBV27 and TRBJ2-1, with D tentatively TRBD2 (5 bases). The germline V and J ends were trimmed by 2 bases and 8 bases, with 16 bases remaining between them. CDR3 size: 15 residues. Germline V CDR1 and CDR2: MNHEY, SMNVEV (reference sequence). The CDR3 loop is CASSLGIGVLDEQFF. CDR3 nucleotides: TGTGCCAGCAGTTTAGGTATCGGGGTGTTGGATGAGCAGTTCTTC.

This clone was observed a handful of times. The chain carries TRBV19 and TRBJ2-1; D possibly corresponds to TRBD2 (5 bases). The V gene lost 5 bases and the J gene lost 3 bases, with 8 bases spanning the gap. The CDR3 is 13 amino acids. In germline, CDR1 is LNHDA, CDR2 SQIVND (reference sequence). CDR3: CASSGSVYNEQFF. The CDR3 DNA is TGTGCCAGTAGTGGTAGCGTCTACAATGAGCAGTTCTTC.

This sequence joins TRBV7-9 and TRBJ1-4; D ambiguous. CDR1 is SEHNR and CDR2 is FQNEAQ in the germline V gene (reference sequence). The CDR3 spans 15 residues. V lost 5 bases, J lost 5 bases, and 15 bases lay in between. CDR3 in DNA: TGTGCCAGCAGCCGAGGAGGCGGAGGGAATGAAAAACTGTTTTTT. It yields the protein CASSRGGGGNEKLFF.

The chain links TRBV7-9 to TRBJ2-1; D is possibly TRBD1 (5 bases). The length of the CDR3 is 16 residues. Trimming cost V 2 bases and J 6 bases, with 17 bases left between them. Germline CDR1 is SEHNR and CDR2 is FQNEAQ (reference sequence). The DNA of the CDR3 is TGTGCCAGCAGCTTAAGCCTGACAGAGACCCGCAATGAGCAGTTCTTC. This gives the protein CASSLSLTETRNEQFF.

The table lists this clone with a count of one. The chain carries TRBV15 and TRBJ2-7; 9 bases are shared with TRBD1. The germline V gene encodes CDR1 LNHNV and CDR2 YYDKDF (reference sequence). This CDR3 contains 16 residues. V lost 4 bases to trimming and J lost 5 bases; unmatched junction nucleotides: 12. The CDR3 region is CATSMGRGQGVHEQYF. In DNA, the CDR3 is TGTGCCACCAGCATGGGGAGGGGACAGGGTGTCCACGAGCAGTACTTC.

The V and J genes are TRBV7-6 and TRBJ1-1; D is undetermined. Germline V lookup: CDR1 SGHVS, CDR2 FNYEAQ. Trimming cost V 5 bases and J 0 bases, with 10 bases left between them. The CDR3 totals 14 residues. The CDR3 region is CASSHSAVNTEAFF. The CDR3 DNA is TGTGCCAGCAGCCACTCGGCGGTGAACACTGAAGCTTTCTTT.